One T cell receptor (beta chain) is described in this entry. The antigen is undetermined. Time point indicated: newly diagnosed GD, antithyroid drugs for less than 3 months. Scientists built the TCR library using RNA that was extracted from PBMCs. Nine milliliters of peripheral blood went into EDTA tubes. The data were obtained in a study of regulatory T cells in long-lasting Graves disease. Study results and caveats: The study found TRBV28, TRBJ1-2 and TRBJ2-5 favored in persistent disease.

Deletions cut 6 bases from V and 2 bases from J, with 14 bases between. Germline V gene data show CDR1 as SGHKS and CDR2 as YYEKEE (reference sequence). The CDR3 sequence is 14 residues long. For TCR beta, libraries came from iRepertoire HTBI primers and Arm-PCR of CDR3 regions. TCRdb used MiXCR to reprocess the multiplex PCR reads, holding one entry per CDR3 protein. The data show about 540,000 distinct CDR3 sequences, roughly 14% seen once. In addition, the sample was reused for a study of T cells in Graves' hyperthyroidism and ophthalmopathy. That paper adds: No progression to ophthalmopathy during 18 months of follow-up defined stable disease.

The J gene is TRBJ1-2, the V gene TRBV5-5; no firm D call. The source material was peripheral blood mononuclear cells (PBMCs), sampled at new diagnosis, from a patient treated with antithyroid drugs. The clonotype was recovered from a man aged 30 to 39 with Graves disease. The CDR3 loop reads CASNFGSYNYGYTF. CDR3 coding DNA: TGTGCCAGCAATTTTGGGTCTTACAACTATGGCTACACCTTC.